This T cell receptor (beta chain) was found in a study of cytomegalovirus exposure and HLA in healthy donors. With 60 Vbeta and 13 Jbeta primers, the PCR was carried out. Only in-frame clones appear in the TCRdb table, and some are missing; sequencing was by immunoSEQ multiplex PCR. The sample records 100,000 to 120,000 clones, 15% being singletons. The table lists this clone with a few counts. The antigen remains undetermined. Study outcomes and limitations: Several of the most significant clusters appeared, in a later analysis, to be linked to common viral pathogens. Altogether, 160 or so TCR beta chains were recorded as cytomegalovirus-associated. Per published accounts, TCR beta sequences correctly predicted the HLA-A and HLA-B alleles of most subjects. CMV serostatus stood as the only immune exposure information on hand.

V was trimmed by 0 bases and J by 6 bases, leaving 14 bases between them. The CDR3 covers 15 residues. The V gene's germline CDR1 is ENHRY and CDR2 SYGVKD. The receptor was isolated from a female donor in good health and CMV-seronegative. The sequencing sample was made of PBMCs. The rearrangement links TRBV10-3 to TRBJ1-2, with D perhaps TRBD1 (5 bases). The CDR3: CAISESMQGENGYTF. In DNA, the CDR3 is TGTGCCATCAGTGAGTCGATGCAGGGTGAGAATGGCTACACCTTC.